A single sample gave rise to the 22 T cell receptor beta chains below, sequenced in a study of blood T cell repertoires in COVID-19. Libraries were prepared by immunoSEQ multiplex PCR; TCRdb keeps only in-frame clonotypes and omits some of them. The repertoire holds about 270,000 clones, with 75% to 90% as singletons. Material for sequencing was PBMCs or T cells enriched from blood (not recorded which). The source is a woman aged 18-29 years who had recovered from COVID-19.

The V gene is TRBV7-8, the J gene TRBJ1-2; 9 nucleotides line up with TRBD1. Germline-derived CDR1 and CDR2 are SGHVS and FQNEAQ. The J segment lost 5 bases and the V segment lost 5 bases, leaving 6 bases of the junction unmatched. The CDR3 runs 14 residues. For the CDR3, the DNA is TGTGCCAGCAGCCCGAGGACAGGGGATTATGGCTACACCTTC. Encoded protein: CASSPRTGDYGYTF. The full variable domain, rest sourced from reference TRBV7-8 and TRBJ1-2, is GAGVSQSPRYKVAKRGQDVALRCDPISGHVSLFWYQQALGQGPEFLTYFQNEAQLDKSGLPSDRFFAERPEGSVSTLKIQRTQQEDSAVYLCASSPRTGDYGYTFGSGTRLTVV.

The chain has TRBV21-1 and TRBJ1-2; the table names TRBD1, a call not compared with the DNA. TRBV21-1 corresponds to a pseudogene. This CDR3 is 16 amino acids long. The CDR3 loop is CASSNCDDRTLYGYTF. CDR3 DNA: TGTGCCAGCAGCAATTGTGACGACAGAACCCTCTATGGCTACACCTTC.

The chain couples TRBV27 to TRBJ1-2; TRBD1 matches at 9 bases. CDR3 length: 15 amino acids. The V gene end was trimmed by 8 bases and the J gene end by 4 bases; junction bases not matched to a gene: 11. CDR1 MNHEY and CDR2 SMNVEV come from the germline V gene (reference sequence). Written as DNA, the CDR3 is TGTGCCAGCTACGGGACAGGGAGGCCCCTCTATGGCTACACCTTC. It translates to CASYGTGRPLYGYTF.

This clone was detected once. V usage is TRBV7-9 and J usage is TRBJ1-5; TRBD1 is a possible D gene (5 bases). The CDR3 runs 15 residues. Trimming pared 5 bases from V and 1 base from J, leaving 12 bases between. Germline-derived CDR1 and CDR2 are SEHNR and FQNEAQ (reference sequence). The DNA for the CDR3 is TGTGCCAGCAGCCCGCGGGGGGGGAGCAATCAGCCCCAGCATTTT. It codes for CASSPRGGSNQPQHF.

Details on this clone: This sample includes further DNA sequences coding for the same CDR3. V is TRBV6-5 and J is TRBJ1-1; D not certain. Per the germline V gene, CDR1 is MNHEY and CDR2 is SVGAGI. Trimming cost V 1 base and J 7 bases, with 10 bases left between them. CDR3 length equals 13 residues. CDR3 nucleotides: TGTGCCAGCAGTTACTGGGGAGGAGGTGAAGCTTTCTTT. This gives the protein CASSYWGGGEAFF.

This clone was found many times. The V call is TRBV5-1, the J call TRBJ1-4, with D unclear. The CDR3 sequence is 13 residues long. V lost 6 bases to trimming and J lost 6 bases, with 12 bases between them. Germline V lookup: CDR1 SGHRS, CDR2 YFSETQ. CDR3 loop: CASNRGFDEKLFF. Here the CDR3 DNA reads TGCGCCAGCAACCGGGGTTTTGATGAAAAACTGTTTTTT.

The chain links TRBV6-5 to TRBJ1-2; D is unresolved. The ends were cut back, 0 bases at V and 8 bases at J, with 10 bases in the middle. Germline V gene data show CDR1 as MNHEY and CDR2 as SVGAGI. The CDR3 is made up of 13 amino acids. The CDR3 DNA reads TGTGCCAGCAGTTACTCGAAAGGGAGCGGCTACACCTTC. This translates into CASSYSKGSGYTF.

This chain's CDR3 is CASRGLAGVTSYEQYF. The CDR3 DNA follows: TGTGCCAGCAGGGGACTAGCGGGGGTAACCTCCTACGAGCAGTACTTC. The gene calls are TRBV2 and TRBJ2-7; 14 positions match TRBD2. Trimming at V came to 6 bases and at J to 0 bases, leaving 4 bases not matched to a gene. This CDR3 has 16 amino acids. Germline V CDR1 and CDR2: SNHLY, FYNNEI. Full variable domain (rest looked up from reference TRBV2 and TRBJ2-7): EPEVTQTPSHQVTQMGQEVILRCVPISNHLYFYWYRQILGQKVEFLVSFYNNEISEKSEIFDDQFSVERPDGSNFTLKIRSTKLEDSAMYFCASRGLAGVTSYEQYFGPGTRLTVT.

This chain connects TRBV2 to TRBJ1-2; D call uncertain. This CDR3 comprises 12 residues. Germline loops: CDR1 SNHLY, CDR2 FYNNEI. V was cut by 7 bases and J by 0 bases, with 6 bases left in between. The CDR3 region has the DNA TGTGCCAGCATCGTCGCTAACTATGGCTACACCTTC. It is translated as CASIVANYGYTF.

V is TRBV7-2 and J is TRBJ1-2; a weak D match, TRBD1 (5 bases). Trimming took off 2 bases at V and 0 bases at J, with 13 bases between the two ends. Germline assignment: CDR1 SGHTA and CDR2 FQGNSA. CDR3 length: 16 residues. In nucleotides, the CDR3 is TGTGCCAGCAGCTTATCAGGGTCCCAACCTAACTATGGCTACACCTTC. Its protein product is CASSLSGSQPNYGYTF.

The chain joins TRBV27 to TRBJ1-6; D is ambiguous. CDR1 MNHEY and CDR2 SMNVEV come from the germline V gene (reference sequence). The CDR3 contains 16 residues. The ends were cut back, 4 bases at V and 0 bases at J, with 10 bases in the middle. In DNA form, the CDR3 reads TGTGCCAGCAGTTCCCTAGGCAGCTCCTATAATTCACCCCTCCACTTT. Its protein product is CASSSLGSSYNSPLHF.

The chain recombines TRBV5-1 with TRBJ1-2; D uncertain. The germline V and J ends were trimmed by 1 base and 3 bases, with 10 bases remaining between them. The CDR3 consists of 14 residues. Germline CDR1 SGHRS, CDR2 YFSETQ. CDR3 sequence: CASSLFTSHYGYTF. CDR3 DNA sequence: TGCGCCAGCAGCTTGTTCACGAGTCACTATGGCTACACCTTC. The full variable domain, its missing parts supplied by reference TRBV5-1 and TRBJ1-2, is KAGVTQTPRYLIKTRGQQVTLSCSPISGHRSVSWYQQTPGQGLQFLFEYFSETQRNKGNFPGRFSGRQFSNSRSEMNVSTLELGDSALYLCASSLFTSHYGYTFGSGTRLTVV.

The chain recombines TRBV7-2 with TRBJ2-7; 13 nucleotides match TRBD2. The CDR3 contains 18 residues. J was trimmed by 2 bases and V by 3 bases; bases with no gene match: 10. Germline CDR1 is SGHTA and CDR2 is FQGNSA. The CDR3 DNA is TGTGCCAGCAGCTTGCGGACACTAGCGGGGGGGCGGGCCTACGAGCAGTACTTC. Translating gives CASSLRTLAGGRAYEQYF. Drawing the rest from reference TRBV7-2 and TRBJ2-7, the complete variable domain is GAGVSQSPSNKVTEKGKDVELRCDPISGHTALYWYRQSLGQGLEFLIYFQGNSAPDKSGLPSDRFSAERTGGSVSTLTIQRTQQEDSAVYLCASSLRTLAGGRAYEQYFGPGTRLTVT.

The chain recombines TRBV5-8 with TRBJ2-3, with D unresolved. V was clipped by 6 bases and J by 0 bases, with 11 bases between them. The CDR3 loop spans 14 amino acids. Germline V lookup: CDR1 SGHTS, CDR2 YDEGEE. The CDR3 nucleotides read TGTGCCAGCACCGCGCTTGTAAGCACAGATACGCAGTATTTT. Its protein product is CASTALVSTDTQYF.

In its sample, this clone was seen once. V and J are TRBV29-1 and TRBJ1-4; 11 bases line up with TRBD1. The junction had 7 bases not matched to a gene; V was cut back by 6 bases and J by 7 bases. Germline V gene lookup returns CDR1 SQVTM and CDR2 ANQGSEA. This CDR3 region has 14 residues. The CDR3, as DNA: TGCAGCGTGGTTCCGGGACAGGGGGTTGAAAAACTGTTTTTT. Translating it yields CSVVPGQGVEKLFF.

The gene calls are TRBV10-1 and TRBJ1-2, with D perhaps matching TRBD1 (6 bases). CDR1 WNHNN and CDR2 SYGVQD come from the germline V gene (reference sequence). This CDR3 comprises 13 residues. Trimming removed 1 base from V and 7 bases from J, with 10 bases in between. For the CDR3, the DNA is TGCGCCAGCAGTGAGTTAACAGGGTCTGGCTACACCTTC. It translates to CASSELTGSGYTF.

This chain links TRBV11-2 with TRBJ1-6, with TRBD1 matching 7 bases. V shed 0 bases, J shed 7 bases, and the junction held 6 bases outside the gene matches. The length of the CDR3 is 16 residues. Germline-derived CDR1 and CDR2 are SGHAT and FQNNGV. The CDR3: CASSLEWDSENSPLHF. In DNA form, the CDR3 reads TGTGCCAGCAGCTTAGAATGGGACAGTGAGAATTCACCCCTCCACTTT.

This chain connects TRBV9 to TRBJ1-2; perhaps TRBD1 as D (5 bases). CDR1 is SGDLS, CDR2 YYNGEE, per germline. The CDR3 is made up of 16 amino acids. The germline V and J ends were trimmed by 0 bases and 8 bases, with 20 bases remaining between them. CDR3 loop: CASSVGAGSGGRGYTF. The CDR3 bases are TGTGCCAGCAGCGTAGGTGCGGGATCCGGGGGACGCGGCTACACCTTC. Full variable domain (remainder filled in from reference TRBV9 and TRBJ1-2): DSGVTQTPKHLITATGQRVTLRCSPRSGDLSVYWYQQSLDQGLQFLIQYYNGEERAKGNILERFSAQQFPDLHSELNLSSLELGDSALYFCASSVGAGSGGRGYTFGSGTRLTVV.

This clone has only a few counts. V usage is TRBV7-2 and J usage is TRBJ1-3; 10 nucleotides match TRBD1. The germline V gene has CDR1 SGHTA and CDR2 FQGNSA. This CDR3 region has 14 residues. Trimming removed 5 bases from V and 8 bases from J; junction bases left unmatched: 6. CDR3 nucleotide sequence: TGTGCCAGCAGCCCGACCGGGACAGGGGACACCATATATTTT. As protein: CASSPTGTGDTIYF.

This clone showed up just once. The rearrangement uses TRBV28 and TRBJ2-7; 10 nucleotides agree with TRBD1. CDR1 and CDR2 from the germline V gene are MDHEN and SYDVKM. The V and J ends lost 2 bases and 10 bases, in that order; junction bases with no gene match: 8. This CDR3 has 14 amino acids. For the CDR3, the DNA is TGTGCCAGCAGTTTACCCGGGACAGGGGCAGGACAGTACTTC. This gives the protein CASSLPGTGAGQYF.

The V call is TRBV3-1 (or the pseudogene TRBV3-2), the J call TRBJ2-5, with D possibly TRBD2 on 7 matching bases. The CDR3 extends over 15 amino acids. Germline values: CDR1 LGHDT, CDR2 YNNKEL (reference sequence). Trimming removed 0 bases at V and 6 bases at J, with 14 bases between. The CDR3 spells CASSQDSRGGQTQYF. The CDR3 region has the DNA TGTGCCAGCAGCCAAGATTCGAGGGGGGGACAGACCCAGTACTTC.

The chain joins TRBV30 to TRBJ1-1, with D possibly matching TRBD1 (6 bases). Trimming shortened V by 5 bases and J by 2 bases, and 9 bases separated the two germline ends. CDR1 GTSNPN and CDR2 SVGIG come from the germline V gene (reference sequence). This CDR3 is 12 amino acids long. DNA of the CDR3: TGTGCCTGGGTGGACAGTAACACTGAAGCTTTCTTT. It encodes CAWVDSNTEAFF.